One and the same sample provided the 31 T cell receptor beta chains below, sequenced in a study of cytomegalovirus exposure and HLA in healthy donors. PCR primers comprised 60 Vbeta and 13 Jbeta primers. Produced via immunoSEQ multiplex PCR; TCRdb's table is partial and in-frame only. The data hold 75,000 or so clones, with 70% to 75% observed a single time. Sequencing was done on a sample of PBMCs. The source of these receptors is a woman in her twenties or thirties in good health and CMV-seropositive.

In this sample, this clone turned up a few times. A read error may account for a junction end that differs from germline. The chain is built from TRBV6-1 and TRBJ2-7; D gene uncertain. This CDR3 is built from 10 residues. Germline V lookup: CDR1 MNHNS, CDR2 SASEGT. The CDR3 DNA is TGTGCCAGCAGTGAAGAAGAACTTCTCTTC. Amino acids: CASSEEELLF.

This clone was counted between two and nine times. The V gene is TRBV7-2, the J gene TRBJ1-5; TRBD1 is a possible D gene (6 bases). The germline V gene encodes CDR1 SGHTA and CDR2 FQGNSA. V gave up 5 bases and J gave up 5 bases, with 16 bases separating them. The CDR3 is 15 residues long. CDR3 nucleotide sequence: TGTGCCAGCAGCCTTCAGGGACACCAATATCAGCCCCAGCATTTT. It specifies CASSLQGHQYQPQHF.

The chain is built from TRBV5-6 and TRBJ2-1; 9 bases map to TRBD1. This CDR3 region has 15 residues. V lost 4 bases and J lost 4; bases outside the gene matches: 6. Germline V CDR1 and CDR2: SGHDT, YYEEEE. The CDR3 DNA reads as TGTGCCAGCAGCCGGGGACAGGGAAGATACAATGAGCAGTTCTTC. Translated: CASSRGQGRYNEQFF.

The chain joins TRBV28 to TRBJ2-6, with a possible D match to TRBD2 (5 bases). CDR1 MDHEN and CDR2 SYDVKM come from the germline V gene. Deletions cut 2 bases from V and 0 bases from J, with 11 bases between. CDR3 length: 17 amino acids. The DNA for the CDR3 is TGTGCCAGCAGTTTAGTAGTGGGGAGCTCTGGGGCCAACGTCCTGACTTTC. It encodes CASSLVVGSSGANVLTF.

V is TRBV9 and J is TRBJ1-1; D is unclear. V lost 0 bases to trimming and J lost 1 base, with 7 bases between them. This CDR3 has 14 amino acids. CDR1 is SGDLS, CDR2 YYNGEE, per germline. Here the CDR3 reads CASSVGGPNTEAFF. The CDR3, as DNA: TGTGCCAGCAGCGTAGGAGGGCCGAACACTGAAGCTTTCTTT.

This clone was counted between two and nine times. This chain uses TRBV10-3 with TRBJ1-1; TRBD1 matches 7 bases. J was trimmed by 4 bases and V by 11 bases; bases with no gene match: 7. Germline assignment: CDR1 ENHRY and CDR2 SYGVKD. The CDR3 loop spans 12 amino acids. In DNA form, the CDR3 reads TGTGCCGACGACAGGGTGTTCACTGAAGCTTTCTTT. This gives the protein CADDRVFTEAFF.

CDR3 nucleotides: TGTGCCAGCAGTTGGAGGGACAGAGAAAAACTGTTTTTT. Amino acids: CASSWRDREKLFF. The chain couples TRBV6-5 to TRBJ1-4; 7 bases are shared with TRBD1. The CDR3 runs 13 residues. The ends lost 4 bases at V and 8 bases at J; junction bases unmatched: 4. Germline V gene data show CDR1 as MNHEY and CDR2 as SVGAGI.

V usage is TRBV10-3 and J usage is TRBJ2-3; 9 bases line up with TRBD2. The CDR3 totals 16 residues. The germline gives CDR1 ENHRY, CDR2 SYGVKD. The junction had 8 bases not matched to a gene; V was cut back by 5 bases and J by 2 bases. The CDR3 DNA is TGTGCCATCAGTCCTGGGACTAGCCGGATCACAGATACGCAGTATTTT. Its translation: CAISPGTSRITDTQYF.

The V gene is TRBV28, the J gene TRBJ1-1; D remains ambiguous. V shed 5 bases and J shed 1 base, with 8 bases lying between them. The germline CDR1 and CDR2 sequences are MDHEN and SYDVKM. The CDR3 spans 13 residues. Here the CDR3 DNA reads TGTGCCAGCAGTCGGAGCAAGAACACTGAAGCTTTCTTT. It is translated as CASSRSKNTEAFF.

The chain carries TRBV5-4 and TRBJ2-1, with 15 bases that match TRBD2. The CDR3 loop spans 16 amino acids. CDR1 and CDR2 from the germline V gene are SGHNT and YYREEE (reference sequence). Losses at the gene ends were 6 bases for V and 8 bases for J; bases not matched to a gene: 9. The DNA of the CDR3 is TGTGCCAGCACTTGGACTAGCGGGAGGGCCCTCGATGAGCAGTTCTTC. Translation: CASTWTSGRALDEQFF.

This clone showed up just a few times. The V call is TRBV4-3, the J call TRBJ2-7; a possible D gene is TRBD2 (6 bases). CDR3 length: 15 amino acids. With 6 bases removed from V and 6 bases from J, the gap between germline ends came to 21 bases. CDR1 LGHNA and CDR2 YSLEER come from the germline V gene. CDR3 sequence reads: CASRAQAGAAGEQYF. CDR3 in DNA: TGCGCCAGCAGAGCTCAAGCGGGCGCCGCGGGCGAGCAGTACTTC.

The table lists this clone with a few counts. This chain uses TRBV6-5 with TRBJ2-5, with D perhaps matching TRBD2 (7 bases). V was cut by 8 bases and J by 3 bases, with 19 bases left in between. Germline V lookup: CDR1 MNHEY, CDR2 SVGAGI. The CDR3 totals 15 residues. CDR3 nucleotides: TGTGCCAGCGGGAGAATAGGGGGGGTAAAAGAGACCCAGTACTTC. Protein product: CASGRIGGVKETQYF.

The DNA for the CDR3 is TGTGCCTGGAAACTTTGGACTAGCGGGAGCAATGAGCAGTTCTTC. Its protein is CAWKLWTSGSNEQFF. This chain uses TRBV30 with TRBJ2-1; 13 bases agree with TRBD2. After removal of 4 bases from V and 6 bases from J, the junction contained 6 bases not matched to a gene. The CDR3 runs to 15 residues. Germline V gene sequence: CDR1 GTSNPN, CDR2 SVGIG (reference sequence).

The chain recombines TRBV29-1 with TRBJ2-1; D gene uncertain. Trimming cost V 4 bases and J 1 base, with 11 bases left between them. Per germline, CDR1 SQVTM and CDR2 ANQGSEA. The CDR3 covers 14 residues. CDR3 sequence reads: CSVGQANSYNEQFF. CDR3 in DNA: TGCAGCGTTGGCCAAGCCAATTCCTACAATGAGCAGTTCTTC.

The chain recombines TRBV4-1 with TRBJ1-4, with D possibly matching TRBD1 (6 bases). The V gene lost 2 bases and the J gene lost 7 bases, with 14 bases spanning the gap. CDR3 length: 15 residues. Germline CDR1 and CDR2: MGHRA and YSYEKL. CDR3 protein: CASSQLRGAGEKLFF. Written as DNA, the CDR3 is TGCGCCAGCAGCCAACTTCGGGGGGCGGGTGAAAAACTGTTTTTT.

The gene calls are TRBV5-1 and TRBJ2-1, with D tentatively TRBD1 (6 bases). The ends were cut back, 0 bases at V and 3 bases at J, with 10 bases in the middle. The CDR3 has 15 residues. Germline CDR1 reads SGHRS; CDR2 reads YFSETQ. As DNA, the CDR3 is TGCGCCAGCAGCTTGGGGGCAGGGGACTACAATGAGCAGTTCTTC. Translated: CASSLGAGDYNEQFF.

This clone came up a few times. CDR3 sequence reads: CASSEGWGTGGYNEQFF. Written as DNA, the CDR3 is TGTGCCAGCAGTGAAGGGTGGGGGACAGGTGGATACAATGAGCAGTTCTTC. The gene calls are TRBV25-1 and TRBJ2-1, with TRBD1 identical over 8 bases. V was pared by 2 bases and J by 4 bases, with 10 bases of the junction left unmatched. CDR1 and CDR2 (germline): MGHDK, SYGVNS. The CDR3 contains 17 residues.

V is TRBV28 and J is TRBJ2-5; weak D call: TRBD1 (6 bases). V shed 5 bases and J shed 7 bases, with 17 bases lying between them. This CDR3 spans 14 amino acids. The germline V gene encodes CDR1 MDHEN and CDR2 SYDVKM. CDR3 nucleotide sequence: TGTGCCAGCAGTCCCCAGGGGTGGCCTGGGACCCAGTACTTC. This encodes CASSPQGWPGTQYF.

The rearrangement uses TRBV11-2 and TRBJ2-4; D gene ambiguous. Between the trimmed V and J ends, which lost 0 bases and 1 base, there was a span of 4 bases. The germline gives CDR1 SGHAT, CDR2 FQNNGV. There are 14 residues in the CDR3. CDR3 nucleotide sequence: TGTGCCAGCAGCTTAGACACTGCCAAAAACATTCAGTACTTC. Amino acid sequence: CASSLDTAKNIQYF.

This clone was detected a few times. This chain uses TRBV6-6 with TRBJ1-1; 7 positions match TRBD1. V dropped 7 bases and J dropped 1; count of bases not matched to a gene: 6. Germline lookup yields CDR1 MNHNY and CDR2 SVGAGI (reference sequence). The CDR3 runs to 14 residues. Written as DNA, the CDR3 is TGTGCCAGCACCCGAGGGGGCTCGAACACTGAAGCTTTCTTT. Translation gives CASTRGGSNTEAFF.

A remark on this clone: The same CDR3 arises from other DNA sequences in this sample as well. The V call is TRBV12-5, the J call TRBJ1-1; D gene uncertain. V was trimmed by 1 base and J by 5 bases, leaving 8 bases between them. The CDR3 runs to 13 residues. The germline V gene has CDR1 LGHNT and CDR2 FRNRAP. CDR3 nucleotides: TGTGCTAGTGGTTTGGAACCGGGGACTGAAGCTTTCTTT. Translating gives CASGLEPGTEAFF.

This rearrangement joins TRBV19 to TRBJ2-5; tentative D call: TRBD2 (5 bases). V was cut by 5 bases and J by 0 bases, with 7 bases left in between. The CDR3 extends over 13 amino acids. From germline, CDR1 is LNHDA and CDR2 SQIVND (reference sequence). The DNA for the CDR3 is TGTGCCAGTAGTCAGGAGGACCAAGAGACCCAGTACTTC. Its translation: CASSQEDQETQYF. The entire variable domain, with the rest obtained from reference TRBV19 and TRBJ2-5, is as follows: DGGITQSPKYLFRKEGQNVTLSCEQNLNHDAMYWYRQDPGQGLRLIYYSQIVNDFQKGDIAEGYSVSREKKESFPLTVTSAQKNPTAFYLCASSQEDQETQYFGPGTRLLVL.

The chain links TRBV29-1 to TRBJ2-3; D might be TRBD2 (5 bases). Trimming took off 4 bases at V and 5 bases at J, with 7 bases between the two ends. The CDR3 loop spans 11 amino acids. The germline gives CDR1 SQVTM, CDR2 ANQGSEA. CDR3 nucleotides: TGCAGCGTTGCTGAGGGAGATACGCAGTATTTT. Protein product: CSVAEGDTQYF.

This clone was detected a few times. The chain uses TRBV4-2 and TRBJ2-3; 8 bases match TRBD1. The CDR3 extends over 16 amino acids. Germline CDR1 is LGHNA and CDR2 is YNFKEQ. With V trimmed by 2 bases and J by 7 bases, 11 bases remained unmatched. Here the CDR3 reads CASSQWGYRGSYTQYF. The CDR3 DNA is TGTGCCAGCAGCCAATGGGGCTACAGGGGGTCATATACGCAGTATTTT.

This clone was recorded only once. The rearrangement uses TRBV18 and TRBJ2-1; 7 bases are shared with TRBD1. The CDR3 spans 17 residues. The germline CDR1 and CDR2 sequences are KGHSH and LQKENI. V was clipped by 3 bases and J by 0 bases; unmatched bases: 8. Written as DNA, the CDR3 is TGTGCCAGCTCACCCCTTCCGGGACAGAGCTCCTACAATGAGCAGTTCTTC. Translation gives CASSPLPGQSSYNEQFF.

This clone was found a few times. The CDR3 DNA reads as TGCAGCGTTGCTAGGGGGCTTGGGGAGACCCAGTACTTC. Residues: CSVARGLGETQYF. The chain has TRBV29-1 and TRBJ2-5; 7 bases line up with TRBD1. Germline-derived CDR1 and CDR2 are SQVTM and ANQGSEA. Losses at the gene ends were 4 bases for V and 5 bases for J; bases not matched to a gene: 7. The CDR3 is made up of 13 amino acids.

V is TRBV6-4 and J is TRBJ1-2; D gene unclear. The V gene's germline CDR1 is MRHNA and CDR2 SNTAGT. This CDR3 comprises 13 residues. V was clipped by 3 bases and J by 6 bases, with 11 bases between them. DNA for the CDR3: TGTGCCAGCAGTGATAACCCGCAGGATGGCTACACCTTC. It translates to CASSDNPQDGYTF.

This clone was observed once. The V and J genes are TRBV6-1 and TRBJ1-5; tentative D call: TRBD1 (6 bases). Deletions cut 4 bases from V and 4 bases from J, with 17 bases between. Germline values: CDR1 MNHNS, CDR2 SASEGT. This CDR3 has 16 residues. CDR3 residues: CASSGVNQGFNQPQHF. The CDR3 DNA reads as TGTGCCAGCAGTGGGGTCAACCAGGGGTTTAATCAGCCCCAGCATTTT.

The gene calls are TRBV30 and TRBJ2-3; D gene unclear. The CDR3 is made up of 14 amino acids. The germline gives CDR1 GTSNPN, CDR2 SVGIG (reference sequence). V was shortened by 4 bases and J by 0 bases, with 11 bases between the two germline ends. The CDR3 DNA sequence: TGTGCCTGGACCTTCTTCACTAGCACAGATACGCAGTATTTT. Protein: CAWTFFTSTDTQYF.

The genes are TRBV2 and TRBJ2-6; a weak D match, TRBD1 (6 bases). This CDR3 is 16 amino acids long. Germline V lookup: CDR1 SNHLY, CDR2 FYNNEI. Trimming cost V 3 bases and J 2 bases, with 11 bases left between them. Written as DNA, the CDR3 is TGTGCCAGCAGTGACCGACAGGCTGCTGGGGCCAACGTCCTGACTTTC. Translating gives CASSDRQAAGANVLTF.

This chain uses TRBV7-9 with TRBJ1-5; 10 nucleotides line up with TRBD1. V lost 4 bases, J lost 4 bases, and 7 bases stayed unmatched. The CDR3 has 16 residues. The germline V gene has CDR1 SEHNR and CDR2 FQNEAQ (reference sequence). The chain's CDR3 is CASSSNRDRGNQPQHF. CDR3 coding DNA: TGTGCCAGCAGCTCCAACCGGGACAGGGGTAATCAGCCCCAGCATTTT.